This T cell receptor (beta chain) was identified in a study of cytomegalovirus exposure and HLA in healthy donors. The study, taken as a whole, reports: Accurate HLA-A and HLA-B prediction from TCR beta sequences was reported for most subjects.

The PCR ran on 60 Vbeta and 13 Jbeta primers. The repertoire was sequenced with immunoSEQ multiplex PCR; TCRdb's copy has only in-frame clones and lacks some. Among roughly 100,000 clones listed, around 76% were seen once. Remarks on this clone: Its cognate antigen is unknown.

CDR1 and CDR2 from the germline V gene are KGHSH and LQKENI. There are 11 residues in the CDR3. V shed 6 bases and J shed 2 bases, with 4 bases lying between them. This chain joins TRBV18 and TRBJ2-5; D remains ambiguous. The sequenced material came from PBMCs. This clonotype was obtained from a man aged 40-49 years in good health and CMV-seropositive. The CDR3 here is CASSSQETQYF. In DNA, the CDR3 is TGTGCCAGCTCGTCACAAGAGACCCAGTACTTC.